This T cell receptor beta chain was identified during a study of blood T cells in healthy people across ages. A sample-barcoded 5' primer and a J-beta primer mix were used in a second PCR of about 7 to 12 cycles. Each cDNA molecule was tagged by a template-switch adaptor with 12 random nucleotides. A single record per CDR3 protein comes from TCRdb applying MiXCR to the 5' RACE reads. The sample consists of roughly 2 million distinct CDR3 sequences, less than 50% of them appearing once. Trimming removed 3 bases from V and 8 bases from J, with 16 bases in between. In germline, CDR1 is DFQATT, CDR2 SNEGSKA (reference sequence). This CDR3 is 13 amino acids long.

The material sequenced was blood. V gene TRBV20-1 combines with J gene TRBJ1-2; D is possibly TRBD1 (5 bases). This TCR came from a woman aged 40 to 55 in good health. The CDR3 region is CSARGPREGGYTF. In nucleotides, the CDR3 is TGCAGTGCTAGGGGGCCGAGGGAAGGGGGCTACACCTTC.